This T cell receptor beta chain comes out of a study of blood T cell repertoires in COVID-19. Study summary: Sites across the United States, Italy and Spain contributed samples from acute and convalescent COVID-19.

Profiling relied on immunoSEQ multiplex PCR, and the TCRdb table lists in-frame clones only, not all of them. This sample has 250,000 to 300,000 clones, with about 90% found just once. V trimming: 2 bases; J trimming: 10 bases; junction bases outside the gene matches: 3. Germline values: CDR1 KGHSH, CDR2 LQKENI. The CDR3 runs 14 residues. Sequenced input: PBMCs or T cells enriched from blood (not recorded which). The source is a human donor in a cohort exposed to, infected with or recovered from COVID-19 (not recorded which). The donor label of this sample is uncertain. The rearrangement links TRBV18 to TRBJ1-6; 9 nucleotides agree with TRBD1. CDR3 sequence: CASSPDRGYSPLHF. DNA of the CDR3: TGTGCCAGCTCACCAGACAGGGGGTACTCACCCCTCCACTTT.